This T cell receptor beta chain was identified in a study of human T cells and chemical hapten exposure. This clonotype turned up a few times. This sample's time point: patch test 2, 6 weeks after DPC sensitization. Treatment defined: therapeutic diphenylcyclopropenone sensitization with weekly scalp DPC. From the RACE reads, TCRdb called clonotypes with MiXCR, one entry per CDR3 protein. The table has 20,000 to 30,000 distinct CDR3 sequences, 8% to 10% seen once. CDR3 length: 14 amino acids. Germline V gene lookup returns CDR1 SQVTM and CDR2 ANQGSEA. V shed 7 bases and J shed 0 bases, with 14 bases lying between them.

This chain uses TRBV29-1 with TRBJ2-3; the D gene is possibly TRBD1 (6 bases). The source of this sequence is a man aged 25-45 years with alopecia areata. Some clones in this sample may be carry-over from other donors' samples. The sequences come from whole blood, collected in connection with sensitization to the hapten diphenylcyclopropenone (DPC). CDR3 nucleotide sequence: TGCAGCGCCGTTGGGACAACTAGCACAGATACGCAGTATTTT. Its translation: CSAVGTTSTDTQYF.